This passage covers 3 T cell receptor beta chains from one sample sequenced in a study of neurological immune-mediated disorders. TCRdb used MiXCR to reprocess the 5' RACE reads, holding one entry per CDR3 protein. The sample contains 65,000 to 90,000 distinct CDR3 sequences, 10% of which appear only once. Input material: PBMCs. The receptors derive from a man in his forties or fifties in good health.

This clonotype was detected many times. The V gene is TRBV9, the J gene TRBJ1-6; TRBD1 is a possible D gene (5 bases). V gave up 3 bases and J gave up 10 bases, with 17 bases separating them. Germline-derived CDR1 and CDR2 are SGDLS and YYNGEE. The CDR3 runs to 15 residues. The CDR3 region is CASSAREEGRSPLHF. CDR3 in DNA: TGTGCCAGCAGCGCTCGAGAGGAGGGACGATCACCCCTCCACTTT.

There are many counts of this clonotype. The rearrangement uses TRBV12-3 or TRBV12-4 and TRBJ2-2, with 7 nucleotides matching TRBD2. The CDR3 is made up of 12 amino acids. V shed 8 bases, J shed 3 bases, and the junction held 0 bases outside the gene matches. CDR3 sequence: CASRGDTGELFF. CDR3 bases: TGTGCCAGCCGGGGGGACACCGGGGAGCTGTTTTTT.

This clonotype came up many times. CDR3 in DNA: TGTGCCAGCAGTTTAGAGTCTCACACTGAAGCTTTCTTT. It encodes CASSLESHTEAFF. The V gene is TRBV12-3 or TRBV12-4, the J gene TRBJ1-1, with D unresolved. The CDR3 loop spans 13 amino acids. V was trimmed by 1 base and J by 3 bases, leaving 6 bases between them.